These T cell receptor beta chains were read from a single sample in a study of shared clonotypes between healthy human individuals. The data were produced by immunoSEQ multiplex PCR, yet TCRdb's version contains in-frame clones alone and is incomplete. This table holds fewer than 1.6 million clones, around 98.5% found once. Material: naive CD4+ T cells sorted from blood. These receptors were collected from a man between 25 and 39 years old in good health. The CDR3 runs from the conserved cysteine through the conserved F or W. The D gene is left open where the match is weak. Clone size is not always given. Where it is, it says once, few, many or a class for expanded clones.

TRBD2	.	TRBV27	TRBJ2-5	TGTGCCAGCAGTGTATTGCCGGGACTAGCGGGAGCGGGCGAAGAGACCCAGTACTTC	CASSVLPGLAGAGEETQYF
.	once	TRBV5-4	TRBJ2-7	TGTGCCAGCAGCTGGGATGGACAAACCTACGAGCAGTACTTC	CASSWDGQTYEQYF
TRBD1	.	TRBV6-1	TRBJ2-1	TGTGCCAGCAGTGTGACGACAGGGCTTTACAATGAGCAGTTCTTC	CASSVTTGLYNEQFF
TRBD1	once	TRBV7-2	TRBJ2-2	TGTGCCAGCAGCCCGGACAGGGTTCAATCCGGGGAGCTGTTTTTT	CASSPDRVQSGELFF
TRBD1	.	TRBV28	TRBJ2-7	TGTGCCAGCAGTTTATCGGGACAGGGGAGACACGAGCAGTACTTC	CASSLSGQGRHEQYF
.	.	TRBV28	TRBJ2-2	TGTGCCAGCAGTGACAGGCCTCCGAACACCGGGGAGCTGTTTTTT	CASSDRPPNTGELFF
.	.	TRBV5-1	TRBJ2-3	TGCGCCAGCAGGAGGGACCTCACAGATACGCAGTATTTT	CASRRDLTDTQYF
.	.	TRBV30	TRBJ2-7	TGTGCCTGGAGTTCGGGGGAATCCTACGAGCAGTACTTC	CAWSSGESYEQYF
TRBD2	.	TRBV9	TRBJ2-3	TGTGCCAGCAGCGAGTGGGGGATGGCTAGCGGAGACCCCCTTAGCACAGATACGCAGTATTTT	CASSEWGMASGDPLSTDTQYF
TRBD1	.	TRBV19	TRBJ2-7	TGTGCCAGTAGTATGGGACAGGGGGCCTACGAGCAGTACTTC	CASSMGQGAYEQYF
TRBD1	.	TRBV10-2	TRBJ1-5	TGCGCCAGCAGTGCTGTTGGTGTGACAGGGAGCAATCAGCCCCAGCATTTT	CASSAVGVTGSNQPQHF
TRBD2	.	TRBV6-5	TRBJ2-7	TGTGCCAGCAGAAACCCCGGGACTAGCACCTACGAGCAGTACTTC	CASRNPGTSTYEQYF
.	.	TRBV7-9	TRBJ2-1	TGTGCCAGCAGCTCCGTGGGGGGCGGGGAGCAGTTCTTC	CASSSVGGGEQFF
.	.	TRBV5-4	TRBJ2-7	TGTGCCAGCAGCTTGGGGGCGATTAGCGGCGAAACCTACGAGCAGTACTTC	CASSLGAISGETYEQYF
.	.	TRBV28	TRBJ2-2	TGTGCCAGCAGTTTATTCCCCAAGCGCCCCGCGAACACCGGGGAGCTGTTTTTT	CASSLFPKRPANTGELFF
TRBD2	.	TRBV4-2	TRBJ2-7	TGTGCCAGCAGCCAGGCAGGACTAGACGCCGAGCAGTACTTC	CASSQAGLDAEQYF
TRBD2	.	TRBV30	TRBJ2-2	TGTGCCTGGAGACGGACTAGCGGGGTCGGGGAGCTGTTTTTT	CAWRRTSGVGELFF
.	.	TRBV18	TRBJ2-1	TGTGCCAGCTCACCACCGGGTGAGCAGTTCTTC	CASSPPGEQFF
.	.	TRBV4-1	TRBJ2-2	TGCGCCAGCAGCCAAGATTTGTCGGGGGCAAACACCGGGGAGCTGTTTTTT	CASSQDLSGANTGELFF
.	.	TRBV5-1	TRBJ2-5	TGCGCCAGCAGCTTGGCCTCAAGAGAGACCCAGTACTTC	CASSLASRETQYF
.	.	TRBV5-4	TRBJ2-2	TGTGCCAGTCGACTGACTAAGGGTGGGGAGCTGTTTTTT	CASRLTKGGELFF
.	.	TRBV19	TRBJ1-1	TGTGCCAGTAGTCTCCGCGCCGGGCCTAGACACACTGAAGCTTTCTTT	CASSLRAGPRHTEAFF
TRBD2	.	TRBV4-3	TRBJ2-7	TGCGCCAGCAGCCAACTGGGACTAGTCAGCGAGCAGTACTTC	CASSQLGLVSEQYF
.	.	TRBV11-2	TRBJ1-2	TGTGCCAGCAGCTCCGCCAGGGGCGGGGATGGCTACACCTTC	CASSSARGGDGYTF
.	.	TRBV6-5	TRBJ2-7	TGTGCCAGCAGAAATGTCTACGAGCAGTACTTC	CASRNVYEQYF
.	.	TRBV4-2	TRBJ2-7	TGTGCCAGCAGCCCCCTTATGGGAGGCTACGAGCAGTACTTC	CASSPLMGGYEQYF
TRBD1	.	TRBV7-7	TRBJ2-3	TGTGCTAGCAGCACCGGGACAGGGAGCACAGATACGCAGTATTTT	CASSTGTGSTDTQYF
TRBD1	.	TRBV9	TRBJ2-7	TGTGCCAGCAGCGTAGGAGGGGGCAATCCCTACGAGCAGTACTTC	CASSVGGGNPYEQYF
.	.	TRBV9	TRBJ2-6	TGTGCCAGCAGCGAAGACTCAGGGGCCAACGTCCTGACTTTC	CASSEDSGANVLTF
.	.	TRBV7-9	TRBJ2-4	TGTGCCAGCAGACACCCCGCCGACTGGGGGAACATTCAGTACTTC	CASRHPADWGNIQYF
.	.	TRBV10-3	TRBJ2-3	TGTGCCATCAGCAAACAGGGCGGGGGCACAGATACGCAGTATTTT	CAISKQGGGTDTQYF
.	once	TRBV29-1	TRBJ2-7	TGCAGCGCCCGGGACAATTCCTACGAGCAGTACTTC	CSARDNSYEQYF
.	.	TRBV29-1	TRBJ2-1	TGCAGCGTTGCTTTCGGCCACCTATGGAATGAGCAGTTCTTC	CSVAFGHLWNEQFF
.	.	TRBV5-4	TRBJ2-5	TGTGCCAGCAGCTCCTCACGGCAGGGGGAGACCCAGTACTTC	CASSSSRQGETQYF
.	.	TRBV19	TRBJ1-1	TGTGCCAGTAGTGGGGGACCCCTGAACACTGAAGCTTTCTTT	CASSGGPLNTEAFF
.	.	TRBV13	TRBJ2-7	TGTGCCAGCAGCACGTCTCAACACCGGGGCAGTCTAGGTTACGAGCAGTACTTC	CASSTSQHRGSLGYEQYF
.	.	TRBV9	TRBJ2-3	TGTGCCAGCAGCCTGGACTCCACCACAGATACGCAGTATTTT	CASSLDSTTDTQYF
.	.	TRBV5-1	TRBJ2-7	TGCGCCAGCAGCCCGGGGCGGGTGGAGCAGTACTTC	CASSPGRVEQYF
.	once	TRBV7-2	TRBJ2-7	TGTGCCAGCAAGGTATATCCTGGGGCAACAGGCGACTACGAGCAGTACTTC	CASKVYPGATGDYEQYF